This T cell receptor beta chain was profiled in a study of T cell repertoires in cytomegalovirus infection (dated by TCRdb to the late 2010s). In terms of the full investigation: Because public TCR beta signatures pointed to carriage of CMV infection together with the matching HLA type, the HLA type of each donor mattered for the analysis. Broader findings and caveats from the paper: In both this cohort and an independent cohort of 350 to 400 donors, the cumulative frequency of public TCR beta family members distinguished carriers of CMV infection plus the relevant HLA type. The ex vivo response was dominated by HLA-C-restricted CMV-specific TCR beta clonotypes, which also provided the single most frequent clonotype in two of eight donors.

Sequencing was performed on an Illumina HiSeq 1500. The public reads were quality trimmed at Q25 with fastp and then assembled into clones with MiXCR by TCRdb, keeping productive beta chains. Rows matching on CDR3 protein sequence are summarized as one entry with the most common DNA and genes. The sample contains 200,000 to 300,000 distinct CDR3 sequences, approximately 9% of them found a single time. The ten largest clonotypes hold around 15% of the sample. V was cut back by 5 bases and J by 5 bases, leaving a gap of 9 bases between them. Looking up the germline V gene yields CDR1 MDHEN and CDR2 SYDVKM. Its CDR3 holds 12 amino acids, cysteine through phenylalanine. Solely the CDR3 DNA is kept, with 36 bases framed from the first base. Ten or more counts support this clonotype. No antigen is known for it. No quality values exist for individual bases; no much larger clone is one base distant.

This TCR derives from a human donor in good health (CMV status not recorded). Some clones in this sample may be carry-over from other donors' samples. The chain is assembled from TRBV28 and TRBJ1-2, with the D gene too uncertain to name. Sequenced: PBMCs. The DNA sequence is given as TGTGCCAGCAGTCCCCTCCAGTATGGCTACACCTTC. Translated, this gives CASSPLQYGYTF.